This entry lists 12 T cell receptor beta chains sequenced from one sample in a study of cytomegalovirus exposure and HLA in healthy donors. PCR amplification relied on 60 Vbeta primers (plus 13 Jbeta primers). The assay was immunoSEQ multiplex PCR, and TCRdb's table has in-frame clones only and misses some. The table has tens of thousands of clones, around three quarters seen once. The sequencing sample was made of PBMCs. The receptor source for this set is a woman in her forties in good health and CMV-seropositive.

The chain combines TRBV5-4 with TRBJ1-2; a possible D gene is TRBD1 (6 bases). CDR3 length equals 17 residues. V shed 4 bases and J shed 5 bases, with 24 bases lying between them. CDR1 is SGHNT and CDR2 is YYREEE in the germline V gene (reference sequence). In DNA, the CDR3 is TGTGCCAGCAGCAGGAGGTCAGGGGCGACCATTACTTATGGCTACACCTTC. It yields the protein CASSRRSGATITYGYTF.

CDR3 residues: CASSLGQPEAGELFF. CDR3 sequence (DNA): TGCGCCAGCAGCCTGGGACAGCCCGAGGCGGGGGAGCTGTTTTTT. The chain recombines TRBV4-1 with TRBJ2-2; TRBD1 matches 7 bases. Trimming took 4 bases from V and 8 from J; bases not matched to a gene: 10. The CDR3 spans 15 residues. Germline V gives CDR1 MGHRA, CDR2 YSYEKL.

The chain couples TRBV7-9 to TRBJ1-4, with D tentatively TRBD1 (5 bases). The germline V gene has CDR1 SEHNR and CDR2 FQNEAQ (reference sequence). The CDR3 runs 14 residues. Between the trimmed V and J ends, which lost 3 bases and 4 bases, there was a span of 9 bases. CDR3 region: CASSFSGFNEKLFF. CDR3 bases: TGTGCCAGCAGCTTCTCAGGGTTTAATGAAAAACTGTTTTTT.

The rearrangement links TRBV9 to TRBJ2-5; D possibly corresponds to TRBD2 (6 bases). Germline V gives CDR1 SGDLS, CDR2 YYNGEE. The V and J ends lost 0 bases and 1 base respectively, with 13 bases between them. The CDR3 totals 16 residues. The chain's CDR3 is CASSVGGGDSQETQYF. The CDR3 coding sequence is TGTGCCAGCAGCGTAGGGGGCGGGGACTCCCAAGAGACCCAGTACTTC.

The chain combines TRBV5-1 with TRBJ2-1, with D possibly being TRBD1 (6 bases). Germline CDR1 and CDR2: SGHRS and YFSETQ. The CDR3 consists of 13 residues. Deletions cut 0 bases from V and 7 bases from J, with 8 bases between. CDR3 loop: CASSLGQANEQFF. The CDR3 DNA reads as TGCGCCAGCAGCTTGGGACAGGCAAATGAGCAGTTCTTC.

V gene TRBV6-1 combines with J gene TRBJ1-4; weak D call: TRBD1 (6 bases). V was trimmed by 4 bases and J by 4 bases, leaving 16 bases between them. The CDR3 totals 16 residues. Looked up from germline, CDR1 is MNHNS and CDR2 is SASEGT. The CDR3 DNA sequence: TGTGCCAGCAGTGCCCTCACAGGGAGCCTTAATGAAAAACTGTTTTTT. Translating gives CASSALTGSLNEKLFF.

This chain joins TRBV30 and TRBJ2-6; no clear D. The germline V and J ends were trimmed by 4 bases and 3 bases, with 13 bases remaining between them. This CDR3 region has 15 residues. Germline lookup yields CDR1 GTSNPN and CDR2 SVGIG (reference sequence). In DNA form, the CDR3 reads TGTGCCTGGACCGGTTACAGAGATGGGGCCAACGTCCTGACTTTC. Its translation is CAWTGYRDGANVLTF.

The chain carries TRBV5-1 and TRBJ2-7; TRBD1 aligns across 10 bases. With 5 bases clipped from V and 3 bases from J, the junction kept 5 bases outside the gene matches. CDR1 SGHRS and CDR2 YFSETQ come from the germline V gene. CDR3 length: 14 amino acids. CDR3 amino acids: CASSSGTGDYEQYF. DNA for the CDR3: TGCGCCAGCAGTTCCGGGACAGGGGACTACGAGCAGTACTTC.

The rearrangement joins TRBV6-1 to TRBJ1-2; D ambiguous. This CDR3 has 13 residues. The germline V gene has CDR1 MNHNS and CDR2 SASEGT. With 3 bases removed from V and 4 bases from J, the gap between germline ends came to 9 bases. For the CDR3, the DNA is TGTGCCAGCAGTGAGGCACGGGGCTATGGCTACACCTTC. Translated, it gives CASSEARGYGYTF.

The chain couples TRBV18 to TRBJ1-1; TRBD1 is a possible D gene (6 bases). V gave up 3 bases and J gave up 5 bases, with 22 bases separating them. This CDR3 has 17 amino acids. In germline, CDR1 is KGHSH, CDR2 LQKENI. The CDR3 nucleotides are TGTGCCAGCTCACCGCAGGGGATAAATGTAGCGAGTACTGAAGCTTTCTTT. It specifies CASSPQGINVASTEAFF.

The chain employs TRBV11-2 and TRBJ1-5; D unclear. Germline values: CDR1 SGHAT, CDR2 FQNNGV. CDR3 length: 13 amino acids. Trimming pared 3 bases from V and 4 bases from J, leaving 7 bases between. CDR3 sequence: CASSLERNQPQHF. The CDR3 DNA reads TGTGCCAGCAGCTTGGAGCGGAATCAGCCCCAGCATTTT.

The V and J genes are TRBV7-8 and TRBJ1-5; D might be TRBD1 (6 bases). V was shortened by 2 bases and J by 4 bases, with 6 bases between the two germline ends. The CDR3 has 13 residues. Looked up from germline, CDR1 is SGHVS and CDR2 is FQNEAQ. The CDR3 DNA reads TGTGCCAGCAGCTTACAGGGGAATCAGCCCCAGCATTTT. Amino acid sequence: CASSLQGNQPQHF.